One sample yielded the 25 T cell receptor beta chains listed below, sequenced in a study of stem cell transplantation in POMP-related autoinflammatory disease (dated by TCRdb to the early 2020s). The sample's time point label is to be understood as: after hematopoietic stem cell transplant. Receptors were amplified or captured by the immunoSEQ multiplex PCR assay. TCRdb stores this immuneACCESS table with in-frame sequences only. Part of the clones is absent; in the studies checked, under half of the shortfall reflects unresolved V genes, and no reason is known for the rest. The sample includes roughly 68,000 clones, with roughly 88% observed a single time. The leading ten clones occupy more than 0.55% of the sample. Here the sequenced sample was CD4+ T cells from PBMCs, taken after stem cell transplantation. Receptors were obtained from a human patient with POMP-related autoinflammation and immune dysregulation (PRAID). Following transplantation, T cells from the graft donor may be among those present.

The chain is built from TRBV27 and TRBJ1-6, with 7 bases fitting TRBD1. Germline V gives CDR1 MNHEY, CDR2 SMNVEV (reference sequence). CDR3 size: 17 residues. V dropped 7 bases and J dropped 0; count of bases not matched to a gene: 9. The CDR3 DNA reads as TGTGCCAGCATCCTCAGGGGGGTGAGCTCCTATAATTCACCCCTCCACTTT. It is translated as CASILRGVSSYNSPLHF.

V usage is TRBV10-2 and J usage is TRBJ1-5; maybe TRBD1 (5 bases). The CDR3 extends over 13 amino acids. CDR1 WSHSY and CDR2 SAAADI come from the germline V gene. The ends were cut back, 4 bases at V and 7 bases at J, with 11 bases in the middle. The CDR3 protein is CASSGWGIQPQHF. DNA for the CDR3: TGCGCCAGCAGTGGTTGGGGGATCCAGCCCCAGCATTTT.

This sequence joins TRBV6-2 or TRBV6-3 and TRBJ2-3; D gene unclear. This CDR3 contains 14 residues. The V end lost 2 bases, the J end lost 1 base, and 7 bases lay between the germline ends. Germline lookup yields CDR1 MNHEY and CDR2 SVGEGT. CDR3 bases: TGTGCCAGCAGTTACGTCGGCGGCACAGATACGCAGTATTTT. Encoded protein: CASSYVGGTDTQYF.

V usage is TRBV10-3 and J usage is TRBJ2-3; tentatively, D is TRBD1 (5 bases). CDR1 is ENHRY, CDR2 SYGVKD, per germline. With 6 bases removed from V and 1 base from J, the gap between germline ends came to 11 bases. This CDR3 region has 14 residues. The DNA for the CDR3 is TGTGCCATCAGGCCAGGGTCGGGCACAGATACGCAGTATTTT. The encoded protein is CAIRPGSGTDTQYF.

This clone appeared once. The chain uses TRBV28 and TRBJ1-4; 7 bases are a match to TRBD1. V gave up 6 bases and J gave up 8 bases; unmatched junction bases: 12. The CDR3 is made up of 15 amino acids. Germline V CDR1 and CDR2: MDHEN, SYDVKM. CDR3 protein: CASRRYRDSLEKLFF. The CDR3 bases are TGTGCCAGCAGAAGGTACCGGGACAGCCTGGAAAAACTGTTTTTT. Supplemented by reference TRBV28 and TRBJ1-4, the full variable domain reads DVKVTQSSRYLVKRTGEKVFLECVQDMDHENMFWYRQDPGLGLRLIYFSYDVKMKEKGDIPEGYSVSREKKERFSLILESASTNQTSMYLCASRRYRDSLEKLFFGSGTQLSVL.

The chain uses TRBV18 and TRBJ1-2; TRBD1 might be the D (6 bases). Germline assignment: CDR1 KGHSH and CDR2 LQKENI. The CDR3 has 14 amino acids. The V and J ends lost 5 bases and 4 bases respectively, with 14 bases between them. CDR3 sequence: CASSSTGLGYGYTF. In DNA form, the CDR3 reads TGTGCCAGCTCATCGACAGGATTGGGCTATGGCTACACCTTC. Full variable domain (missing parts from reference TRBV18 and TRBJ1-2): NAGVMQNPRHLVRRRGQEARLRCSPMKGHSHVYWYRQLPEEGLKFMVYLQKENIIDESGMPKERFSAEFPKEGPSILRIQQVVRGDSAAYFCASSSTGLGYGYTFGSGTRLTVV.

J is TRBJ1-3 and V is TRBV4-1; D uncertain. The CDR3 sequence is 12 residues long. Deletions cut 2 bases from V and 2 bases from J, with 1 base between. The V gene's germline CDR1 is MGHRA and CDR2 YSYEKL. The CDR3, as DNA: TGCGCCAGCAGCCAACCTGGAAACACCATATATTTT. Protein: CASSQPGNTIYF.

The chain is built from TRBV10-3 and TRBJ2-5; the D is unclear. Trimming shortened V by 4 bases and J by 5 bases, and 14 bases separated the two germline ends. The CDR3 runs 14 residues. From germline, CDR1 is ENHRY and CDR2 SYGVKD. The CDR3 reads CAISGGRREETQYF. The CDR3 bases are TGTGCCATCAGTGGCGGCAGGCGAGAGGAGACCCAGTACTTC.

The CDR3 sequence: CASSLYRGLSQPQHF. Here the CDR3 DNA reads TGTGCCAGCAGTTTATACAGGGGGCTAAGTCAGCCCCAGCATTTT. The chain has TRBV28 and TRBJ1-5, with 9 bases fitting TRBD1. This CDR3 contains 15 residues. CDR1 and CDR2 from the germline V gene are MDHEN and SYDVKM. Trimming cost V 1 base and J 6 bases; bases outside gene matches: 4.

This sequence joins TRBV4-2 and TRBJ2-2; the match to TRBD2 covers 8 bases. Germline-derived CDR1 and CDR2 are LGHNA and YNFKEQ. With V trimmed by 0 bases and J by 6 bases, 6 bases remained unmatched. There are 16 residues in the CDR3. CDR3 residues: CASSQEGLGPAGELFF. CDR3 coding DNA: TGTGCCAGCAGCCAAGAGGGACTAGGACCGGCCGGGGAGCTGTTTTTT.

The CDR3 loop is CASSTGQGEAQYF. The CDR3 region has the DNA TGTGCCAGCAGCACTGGACAGGGTGAGGCGCAGTATTTT. The chain recombines TRBV5-4 with TRBJ2-3; 8 nucleotides align to TRBD1. The CDR3 extends over 13 amino acids. CDR1 SGHNT and CDR2 YYREEE come from the germline V gene (reference sequence). The V segment lost 4 bases and the J segment 10 bases; nucleotides outside the gene matches: 8.

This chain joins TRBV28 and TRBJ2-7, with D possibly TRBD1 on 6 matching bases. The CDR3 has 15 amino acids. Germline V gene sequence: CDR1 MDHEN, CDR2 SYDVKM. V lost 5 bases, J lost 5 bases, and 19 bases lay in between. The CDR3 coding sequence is TGTGCCAGCAGTACCCGCCTTCAGGGGATGAACGAGCAGTACTTC. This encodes CASSTRLQGMNEQYF.

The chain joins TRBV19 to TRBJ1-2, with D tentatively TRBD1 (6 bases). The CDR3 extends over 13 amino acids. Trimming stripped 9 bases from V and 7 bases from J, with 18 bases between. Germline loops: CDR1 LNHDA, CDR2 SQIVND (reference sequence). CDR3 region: CASSLDRWGGYTF. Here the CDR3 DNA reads TGTGCCAGCAGCCTCGACAGGTGGGGTGGCTACACCTTC.

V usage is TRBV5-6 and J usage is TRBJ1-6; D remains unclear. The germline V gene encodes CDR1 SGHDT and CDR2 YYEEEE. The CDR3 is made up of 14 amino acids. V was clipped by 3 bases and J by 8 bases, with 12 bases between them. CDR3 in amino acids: CASSSYSIYSPLHF. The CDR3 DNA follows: TGTGCCAGCAGCTCCTACAGCATCTATTCACCCCTCCACTTT.

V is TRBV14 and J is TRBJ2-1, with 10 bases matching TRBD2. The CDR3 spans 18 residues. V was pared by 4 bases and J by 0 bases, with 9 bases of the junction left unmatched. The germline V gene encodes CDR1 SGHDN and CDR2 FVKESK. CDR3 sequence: CASSLGLAEAPSYNEQFF. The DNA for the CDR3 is TGTGCCAGCAGCCTCGGACTAGCGGAGGCCCCCTCCTACAATGAGCAGTTCTTC.

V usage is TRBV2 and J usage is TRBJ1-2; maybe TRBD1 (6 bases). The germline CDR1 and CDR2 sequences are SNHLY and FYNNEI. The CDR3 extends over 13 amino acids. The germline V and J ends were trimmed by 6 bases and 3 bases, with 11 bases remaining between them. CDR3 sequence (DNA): TGTGCCAGCAGCCAAGGGGGGGACTATGGCTACACCTTC. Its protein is CASSQGGDYGYTF.

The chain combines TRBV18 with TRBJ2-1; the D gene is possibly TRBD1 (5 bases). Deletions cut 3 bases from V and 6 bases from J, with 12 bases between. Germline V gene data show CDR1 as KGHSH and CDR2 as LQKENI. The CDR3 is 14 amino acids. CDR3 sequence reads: CASSPEQGSNEQFF. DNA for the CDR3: TGTGCCAGCTCACCGGAGCAGGGTTCCAATGAGCAGTTCTTC.

The CDR3 here is CSVGGTVTDTQYF. The CDR3 DNA reads TGCAGCGTTGGCGGGACAGTGACAGATACGCAGTATTTT. V gene TRBV29-1 combines with J gene TRBJ2-3, with D possibly TRBD1 on 7 matching bases. The V and J ends lost 4 bases and 3 bases respectively, with 11 bases between them. The CDR3 is made up of 13 amino acids. The V gene's germline CDR1 is SQVTM and CDR2 ANQGSEA.

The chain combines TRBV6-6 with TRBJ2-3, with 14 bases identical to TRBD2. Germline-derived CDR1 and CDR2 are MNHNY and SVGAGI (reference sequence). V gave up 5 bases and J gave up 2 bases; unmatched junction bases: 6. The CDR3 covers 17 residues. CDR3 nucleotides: TGTGCCAGCAGTCCCGGGACTAGCGGGGGACCCACAGATACGCAGTATTTT. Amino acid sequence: CASSPGTSGGPTDTQYF.

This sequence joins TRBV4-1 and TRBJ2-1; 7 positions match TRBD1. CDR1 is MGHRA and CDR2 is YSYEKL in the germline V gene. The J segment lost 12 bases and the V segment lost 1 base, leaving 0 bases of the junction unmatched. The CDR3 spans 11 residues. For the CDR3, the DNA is TGCGCCAGCAGCCAAGCAGGGGGGCAGTTCTTC. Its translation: CASSQAGGQFF.

The CDR3 nucleotides are TGCGCCAGCAGCCAGACAGGGAGCACCGGGGAGCTGTTTTTT. Amino acids: CASSQTGSTGELFF. The J gene is TRBJ2-2, the V gene TRBV5-1, with 7 bases that match TRBD1. Germline lookup yields CDR1 SGHRS and CDR2 YFSETQ. V shed 4 bases, J shed 4 bases, and the junction held 4 bases outside the gene matches. This CDR3 region has 14 residues.

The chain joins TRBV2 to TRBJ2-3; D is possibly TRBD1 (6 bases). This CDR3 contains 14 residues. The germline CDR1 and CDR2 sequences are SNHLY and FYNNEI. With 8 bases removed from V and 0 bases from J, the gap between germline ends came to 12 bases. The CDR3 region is CASGRDISTDTQYF. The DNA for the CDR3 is TGTGCCAGCGGCCGGGACATTAGCACAGATACGCAGTATTTT.

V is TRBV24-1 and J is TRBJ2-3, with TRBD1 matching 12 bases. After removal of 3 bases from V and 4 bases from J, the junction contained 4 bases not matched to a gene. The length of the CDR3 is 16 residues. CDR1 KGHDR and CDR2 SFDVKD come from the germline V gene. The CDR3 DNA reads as TGTGCCACCAGTGATCAAGGGACAGGGGGCGCAGATACGCAGTATTTT. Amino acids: CATSDQGTGGADTQYF.

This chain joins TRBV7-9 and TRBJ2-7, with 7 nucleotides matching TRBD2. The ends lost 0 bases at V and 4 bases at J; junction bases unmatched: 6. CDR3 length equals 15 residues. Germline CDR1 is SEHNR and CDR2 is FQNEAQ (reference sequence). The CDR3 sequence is CASSLAGEGRYEQYF. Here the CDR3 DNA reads TGTGCCAGCAGCTTAGCGGGGGAGGGGAGGTACGAGCAGTACTTC.

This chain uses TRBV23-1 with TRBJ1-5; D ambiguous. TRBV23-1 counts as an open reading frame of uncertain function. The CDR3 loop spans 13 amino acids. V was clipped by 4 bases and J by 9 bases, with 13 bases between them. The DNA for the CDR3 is TGCGCCAGCAGTCTAAGGTGGTTTCGGCCCCAGCATTTT. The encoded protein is CASSLRWFRPQHF.